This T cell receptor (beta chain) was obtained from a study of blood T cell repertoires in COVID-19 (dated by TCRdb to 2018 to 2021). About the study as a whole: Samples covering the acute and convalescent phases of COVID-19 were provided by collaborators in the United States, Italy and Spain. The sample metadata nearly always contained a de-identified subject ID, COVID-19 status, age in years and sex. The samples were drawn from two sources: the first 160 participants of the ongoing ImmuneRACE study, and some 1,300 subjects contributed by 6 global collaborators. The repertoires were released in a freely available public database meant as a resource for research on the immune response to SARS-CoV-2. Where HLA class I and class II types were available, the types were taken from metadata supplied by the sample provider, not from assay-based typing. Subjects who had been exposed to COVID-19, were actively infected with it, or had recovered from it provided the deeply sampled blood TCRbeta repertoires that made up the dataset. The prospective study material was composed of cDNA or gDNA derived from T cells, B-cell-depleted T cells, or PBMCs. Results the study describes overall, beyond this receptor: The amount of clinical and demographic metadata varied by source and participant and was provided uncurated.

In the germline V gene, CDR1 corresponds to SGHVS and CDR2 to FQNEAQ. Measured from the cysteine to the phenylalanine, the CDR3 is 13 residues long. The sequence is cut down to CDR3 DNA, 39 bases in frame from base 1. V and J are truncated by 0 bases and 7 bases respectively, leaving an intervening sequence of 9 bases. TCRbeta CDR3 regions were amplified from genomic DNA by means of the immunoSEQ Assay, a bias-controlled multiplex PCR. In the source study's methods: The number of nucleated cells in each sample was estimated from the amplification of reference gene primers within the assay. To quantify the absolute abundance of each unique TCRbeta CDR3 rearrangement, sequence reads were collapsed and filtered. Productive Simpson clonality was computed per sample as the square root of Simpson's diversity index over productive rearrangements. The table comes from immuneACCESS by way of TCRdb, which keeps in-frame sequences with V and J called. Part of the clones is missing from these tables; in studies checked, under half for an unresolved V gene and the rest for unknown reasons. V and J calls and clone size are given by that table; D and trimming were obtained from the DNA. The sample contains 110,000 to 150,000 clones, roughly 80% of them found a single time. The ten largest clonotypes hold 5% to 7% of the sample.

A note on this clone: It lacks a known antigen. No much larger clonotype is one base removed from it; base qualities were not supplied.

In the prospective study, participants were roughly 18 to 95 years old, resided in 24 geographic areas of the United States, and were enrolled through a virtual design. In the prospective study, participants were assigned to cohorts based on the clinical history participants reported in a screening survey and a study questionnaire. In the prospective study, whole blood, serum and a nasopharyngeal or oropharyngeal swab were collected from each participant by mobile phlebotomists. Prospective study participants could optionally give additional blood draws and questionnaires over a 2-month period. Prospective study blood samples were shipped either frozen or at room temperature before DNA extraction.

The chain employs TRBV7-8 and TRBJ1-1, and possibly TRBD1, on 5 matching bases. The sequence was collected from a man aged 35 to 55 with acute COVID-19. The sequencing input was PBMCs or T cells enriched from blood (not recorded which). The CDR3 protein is CASSLAGGDEAFF. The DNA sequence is TGTGCCAGCAGCTTAGCGGGAGGGGATGAAGCTTTCTTT.